The TCR beta chain described here comes from a study of blood T cell repertoires in COVID-19. Points on this clone: Other DNA sequences in this sample translate to the same CDR3.

Measured with immunoSEQ multiplex PCR; TCRdb has only the in-frame clones, and not every one. The repertoire holds 150,000 to 200,000 clones, with about 88% as singletons. Source material: PBMCs or T cells enriched from blood (not recorded which). This TCR derives from a woman aged 18 to 35 who had recovered from COVID-19.

CDR3 loop: CASSFQGETQYF. DNA for the CDR3: TGCGCCAGCAGCTTCCAGGGGGAGACCCAGTACTTC. The V gene is TRBV5-1, the J gene TRBJ2-5; D might be TRBD1 (6 bases). The CDR3 extends over 12 amino acids. Germline lookup yields CDR1 SGHRS and CDR2 YFSETQ. Trimming took off 2 bases at V and 5 bases at J, with 7 bases between the two ends.